This TCR beta chain originates from a study of T-cell memory formation after mild COVID-19. TCRdb called the 5' RACE reads again in MiXCR, with one record for every CDR3 protein. The table includes roughly 170,000 distinct CDR3 sequences, roughly 20% detected once. The V and J ends lost 3 bases and 0 bases, in that order; junction bases with no gene match: 7. The CDR3 has 15 amino acids. Germline V CDR1 and CDR2: DFQATT, SNEGSKA (reference sequence). Material: PBMCs or a T cell subset sorted from them (not recorded which). This sequence originates from a man between 18 and 29 years old who had mild COVID-19 (a few samples of this study predate the infection). Cell type and time point are not known. The chain uses TRBV20-1 and TRBJ2-7; 8 bases are a match to TRBD1. CDR3 region: CSASDYRGYSYEQYF. For the CDR3, the DNA is TGCAGTGCTAGTGATTACAGGGGGTACTCCTACGAGCAGTACTTC.